This entry is about one TCR beta chain. What it recognizes is unknown. The source of the sample is a study of post-analysis software for immune sequencing data. Looking at the study overall: Secondary progressive, relapsing-remitting and progressive-relapsing multiple sclerosis were among the included disease courses. Study results and caveats: Comparison of patients with controls showed about 5 TRBV segments more frequent in patients, TRBV5-6, TRBV5-1 and TRBV20-1 among them. Multiple sclerosis patients showed significantly lower normalized Chao1 diversity than controls did. Under the F measure, samples that were prepared in one batch clustered strongly together.

The TCR beta cDNA libraries carried unique molecular identifiers. Each sample of about 0.95 to 10 million input T cells yielded roughly 500,000 cDNA molecules, so each molecule approximated one T cell. TCRdb reprocessed the PCR reads via MiXCR and lists one record per CDR3 protein. The table includes hundreds of thousands of distinct CDR3 sequences, 55% to 70% detected once. Trimming stripped 3 bases from V and 7 bases from J, with 6 bases between. The germline CDR1 and CDR2 sequences are SEHNR and FQNEAQ (reference sequence). The CDR3 spans 11 residues. This clonotype was sampled from a girl aged 2-10 years with multiple sclerosis. Sequenced: blood. J is TRBJ2-5 and V is TRBV7-9, with unresolved D. The CDR3 coding sequence is TGTGCCAGCAGCTTCGGAGCGACCCAGTACTTC. It encodes CASSFGATQYF.